This T cell receptor beta chain was documented in a study of shared clonotypes between healthy human individuals. Study in general: The cohort comprised a couple of women and a few men. Their ages spanned 18 to 49 years.

The donors, healthy adults who were HIV-negative, had experienced no recent acute infections or vaccinations. The CDR3 is 14 residues long. V was shortened by 1 base and J by 6 bases, with 10 bases between the two germline ends. The germline V gene has CDR1 SGHTA and CDR2 FQGNSA. For each subset, genomic DNA was distributed in equal portions over several immunoSEQ plates. As originally analysed: Filtering was not the same, since immunoSEQ gave junction-only sequences without quality scores. Data came from immunoSEQ multiplex PCR; TCRdb stores just in-frame clones and leaves some out. V, J and clone size were drawn from that table, and D and trimming were deduced from the DNA. The sample lists about 470,000 clones; 75% to 85% were seen once.

The source of this sequence is a woman in her forties in good health. Some clones in this sample may be carry-over from other donors' samples. The sample was PBMCs. The chain joins TRBV7-2 to TRBJ2-4, with no clear D. In DNA, the CDR3 is TGTGCCAGCAGCTTAGGACTCACTACAAACATTCAGTACTTC. It codes for CASSLGLTTNIQYF.